This T cell receptor beta chain came from a study of T-cell memory formation after mild COVID-19. The study's findings and limits: The study detected some responding clones in pre-infection memory, suggesting cross-reactive memory joined.

V was clipped by 3 bases and J by 0 bases, with 5 bases between them. This CDR3 region has 13 residues. One entry per CDR3 protein, called by TCRdb with MiXCR from the 5' RACE reads. The sample has roughly 300,000 distinct CDR3 sequences; 8.2% are singletons. Comment on this clonotype: Its target is unknown.

The sequenced material came from PBMCs or a T cell subset sorted from them (not recorded which). The origin of this receptor is a man aged 18 to 30 who had mild COVID-19 (a few samples of this study predate the infection). Cell type and time point are not known. V is TRBV12-3 or TRBV12-4 and J is TRBJ1-1; D is undetermined. This chain's CDR3 is CASSFDLNTEAFF. In DNA form, the CDR3 reads TGTGCCAGCAGTTTCGACCTGAACACTGAAGCTTTCTTT.